Presented here are 21 T cell receptor beta chains from one specimen sequenced in a study of blood T cell repertoires in COVID-19. Assay: immunoSEQ multiplex PCR; the TCRdb copy retains only in-frame clones and omits some. The repertoire consists of about 380,000 clones, with approximately 89% occurring once and the leading ten covering approximately 1.3%. Material: PBMCs or T cells enriched from blood (not recorded which). These receptors all come from a man aged 25-45 years who had recovered from COVID-19.

In its sample, this clone was seen a few times. This chain uses TRBV4-2 with TRBJ1-5; D possibly corresponds to TRBD1 (6 bases). Germline CDR1 LGHNA, CDR2 YNFKEQ. The CDR3 sequence is 16 residues long. V lost 0 bases and J lost 1, with 10 bases in between. In DNA, the CDR3 is TGTGCCAGCAGCCAAGAGCGGACAGAAAGCAATCAGCCCCAGCATTTT. Its protein is CASSQERTESNQPQHF.

The chain links TRBV6-1 to TRBJ2-3; 14 nucleotides align to TRBD2. The junction had 4 bases not matched to a gene; V was cut back by 0 bases and J by 5 bases. This CDR3 comprises 17 residues. The V gene's germline CDR1 is MNHNS and CDR2 SASEGT. The CDR3 DNA sequence: TGTGCCAGCAGTGAAGCGACTAGCGGGGGGGCTATAGATACGCAGTATTTT. Protein product: CASSEATSGGAIDTQYF.

The chain joins TRBV7-9 to TRBJ2-1; perhaps TRBD2 as D (5 bases). The CDR3 spans 13 residues. The germline gives CDR1 SEHNR, CDR2 FQNEAQ (reference sequence). V lost 5 bases, J lost 7 bases, and 12 bases lay in between. In DNA, the CDR3 is TGTGCCAGCAGCCACCTGAGGAGGAATGAGCAGTTCTTC. As protein: CASSHLRRNEQFF.

This chain links TRBV27 with TRBJ2-1, with D possibly matching TRBD1 (5 bases). The CDR3 runs to 16 residues. Germline lookup yields CDR1 MNHEY and CDR2 SMNVEV (reference sequence). Trimming shortened V by 8 bases and J by 10 bases, and 27 bases separated the two germline ends. The CDR3 reads CASGVLATGGSGEQFF. The CDR3 bases are TGTGCCAGCGGGGTGCTGGCTACAGGCGGTTCAGGCGAGCAGTTCTTC.

This rearrangement joins TRBV6-5 to TRBJ1-2; no definite D call. Germline V gene sequence: CDR1 MNHEY, CDR2 SVGAGI. Trimming left V 5 bases short and J 3 bases short, with 10 bases between. This CDR3 has 13 residues. CDR3 region: CASSMASDYGYTF. In DNA, the CDR3 is TGTGCCAGCAGTATGGCTTCTGACTATGGCTACACCTTC.

The genes are TRBV27 and TRBJ1-2, with unresolved D. This CDR3 is built from 13 residues. The V end was cut by 4 bases, the J end by 4 bases, with 10 bases between. Germline-derived CDR1 and CDR2 are MNHEY and SMNVEV (reference sequence). For the CDR3, the DNA is TGTGCCAGCAGTTCTCCTACGGGCTATGGCTACACCTTC. Protein product: CASSSPTGYGYTF.

The chain carries TRBV7-9 and TRBJ1-1; D gene ambiguous. Trimming took off 4 bases at V and 6 bases at J, with 9 bases between the two ends. Germline assignment: CDR1 SEHNR and CDR2 FQNEAQ (reference sequence). CDR3 length equals 12 residues. The CDR3 sequence: CASSSLVAEAFF. CDR3 DNA sequence: TGTGCCAGCAGCTCCTTAGTGGCTGAAGCTTTCTTT.

This chain uses TRBV27 with TRBJ1-1, with D unclear. The CDR3 has 13 residues. Germline-derived CDR1 and CDR2 are MNHEY and SMNVEV (reference sequence). Trimming removed 2 bases from V and 6 bases from J, with 10 bases in between. CDR3 sequence (DNA): TGTGCCAGCAGTTTAAGTGGGCCGGCTGAAGCTTTCTTT. The encoded protein is CASSLSGPAEAFF.

The V gene is TRBV5-1, the J gene TRBJ2-1; maybe TRBD1 (6 bases). The CDR3 sequence is 16 residues long. Deletions cut 4 bases from V and 2 bases from J, with 16 bases between. Looked up from germline, CDR1 is SGHRS and CDR2 is YFSETQ. DNA of the CDR3: TGCGCCAGCAGCACCTGGACAGCCCAAACCTACAATGAGCAGTTCTTC. Amino acids: CASSTWTAQTYNEQFF.

The chain combines TRBV16 with TRBJ1-5, with TRBD1 matching over 9 bases. Germline values: CDR1 KGHSY, CDR2 FQNENV. Trimming at V came to 0 bases and at J to 7 bases, leaving 10 bases not matched to a gene. This CDR3 has 17 residues. The CDR3 is CASSQSALQGAGQPQHF. CDR3 DNA: TGTGCCAGCAGCCAATCAGCATTACAGGGGGCAGGACAGCCCCAGCATTTT.

This sequence joins TRBV11-2 and TRBJ2-1; D remains unclear. V was cut by 5 bases and J by 6 bases, with 14 bases left in between. CDR1 and CDR2 (germline): SGHAT, FQNNGV. CDR3 size: 14 residues. CDR3 DNA: TGTGCCAGCAGCCCCCAAGCGACCGGCAATGAGCAGTTCTTC. As protein: CASSPQATGNEQFF.

The chain joins TRBV30 to TRBJ1-6, with 10 positions matching TRBD1. Germline-derived CDR1 and CDR2 are GTSNPN and SVGIG (reference sequence). This CDR3 comprises 17 residues. Trimming cost V 3 bases and J 0 bases; bases outside gene matches: 5. CDR3 region: CAWRRRTGGSYNSPLHF. CDR3 sequence (DNA): TGTGCCTGGAGGAGGAGGACAGGGGGCTCCTATAATTCACCCCTCCACTTT.

V and J are TRBV12-3 or TRBV12-4 and TRBJ2-2; D unclear. This CDR3 is 13 amino acids long. V was pared by 8 bases and J by 1 base, with 8 bases between. DNA of the CDR3: TGTGCCAGCGGCAACCAGAACACCGGGGAGCTGTTTTTT. Its translation is CASGNQNTGELFF.

The chain links TRBV2 to TRBJ2-5; 9 bases align to TRBD2. CDR1 is SNHLY, CDR2 FYNNEI, per germline. CDR3 length equals 13 residues. Trimming at V came to 7 bases and at J to 3 bases, leaving 3 bases not matched to a gene. Here the CDR3 reads CASIRGGEETQYF. The CDR3 bases are TGTGCCAGCATTCGCGGGGGGGAAGAGACCCAGTACTTC.

This sequence joins TRBV5-5 and TRBJ2-1; D call uncertain. From germline, CDR1 is SGHKS and CDR2 YYEKEE (reference sequence). This CDR3 is built from 14 residues. The V end lost 1 base, the J end lost 0 bases, and 5 bases lay between the germline ends. The CDR3 DNA is TGTGCCAGCAGCTTGACGAGCTCCTACAATGAGCAGTTCTTC. Its translation is CASSLTSSYNEQFF.

This chain uses TRBV25-1 with TRBJ1-4, with TRBD1 as a possible D gene (5 bases). Germline-derived CDR1 and CDR2 are MGHDK and SYGVNS. Trimming cost V 3 bases and J 7 bases, with 15 bases left between them. The CDR3 is made up of 15 amino acids. DNA of the CDR3: TGTGCCAGCAGTGACCCCGGGGGGAGTGGTGAAAAACTGTTTTTT. Encoded protein: CASSDPGGSGEKLFF.

The V call is TRBV3-1 (or the pseudogene TRBV3-2), the J call TRBJ2-2, with 11 bases matching TRBD2. Germline CDR1 is LGHDT and CDR2 is YNNKEL (reference sequence). After removal of 7 bases from V and 7 bases from J, the junction contained 8 bases not matched to a gene. The CDR3 has 15 amino acids. CDR3 amino acids: CASTRLAGGIGELFF. The CDR3 DNA follows: TGTGCCAGCACGCGTTTAGCGGGGGGGATCGGGGAGCTGTTTTTT.

The rearrangement uses TRBV11-2 and TRBJ1-4; D remains ambiguous. The CDR3 spans 12 residues. Germline CDR1 and CDR2: SGHAT and FQNNGV. V dropped 2 bases and J dropped 8 bases, with 6 bases sitting between them. The CDR3 DNA reads TGTGCCAGCAGCTTACGGTCGGAAAAACTGTTTTTT. Encoded protein: CASSLRSEKLFF.

The rearrangement joins TRBV9 to TRBJ1-6; 10 bases match TRBD1. J was trimmed by 3 bases and V by 0 bases; bases with no gene match: 3. There are 17 residues in the CDR3. The germline V gene encodes CDR1 SGDLS and CDR2 YYNGEE. The CDR3 DNA reads as TGTGCCAGCAGCGTAGGGGACAGGGGAGACTATAATTCACCCCTCCACTTT. Translated: CASSVGDRGDYNSPLHF.

V gene TRBV6-2 or TRBV6-3 combines with J gene TRBJ1-2; 8 nucleotides agree with TRBD1. CDR1 MNHEY and CDR2 SVGEGT come from the germline V gene. Germline trimming cut 5 bases from V and 3 bases from J; bases unmatched to any gene: 11. The CDR3 has 16 residues. The CDR3 DNA is TGTGCCAGCAGTCTAAAGACAGGGGAATATGACTATGGCTACACCTTC. The encoded protein is CASSLKTGEYDYGYTF.

This chain links TRBV6-2 or TRBV6-3 with TRBJ1-1, with D perhaps TRBD1 (5 bases). Germline values: CDR1 MNHEY, CDR2 SVGEGT. The CDR3 has 15 residues. Trimming pared 2 bases from V and 5 bases from J, leaving 15 bases between. CDR3: CASSYRPGGKTEAFF. The CDR3 DNA reads as TGTGCCAGCAGTTACCGGCCCGGGGGTAAGACTGAAGCTTTCTTT.